This T cell receptor beta chain was obtained from a study of a mutant IDH1 vaccine in newly diagnosed glioma. At the level of the study: Treated patients, averaging about 40 years, were roughly 62% male and around 40% female. Earlier treatment was radiotherapy, temozolomide, or both, with most getting both.

Study outcomes and limitations: Seemingly, pseudoprogression had no relation to changes in the top peripheral T cell clonotypes.

TCRdb keeps only in-frame clones here, not all; method: immunoSEQ multiplex PCR. The sample contains 65,000 to 70,000 clones, around 88% of which appear only once. This sample's time point: baseline, week 1 (first vaccination visit). The treatment is: pre-vaccination baseline after standard-of-care therapy. Donors' newly diagnosed IDH1-mutant WHO grade 3 or 4 astrocytomas lacked nuclear ATRX. Points on this clone: Its antigen is as yet unknown.

The sample consisted of peripheral blood mononuclear cells (PBMCs), taken from a glioma patient treated with radiotherapy, temozolomide or both. The origin of this receptor is a woman aged 18-29 years with glioma. Some clones in this sample may be carry-over from other donors' samples.

CDR3 in DNA: TGCAGCGTTGGTCTGGGGCGCCGGGAAAAACTGTTTTTT. This codes for CSVGLGRREKLFF. This rearrangement joins TRBV29-1 to TRBJ1-4; D may be TRBD1 (5 bases). The CDR3 is 13 amino acids. The ends were cut back, 4 bases at V and 8 bases at J, with 14 bases in the middle. Germline values: CDR1 SQVTM, CDR2 ANQGSEA.